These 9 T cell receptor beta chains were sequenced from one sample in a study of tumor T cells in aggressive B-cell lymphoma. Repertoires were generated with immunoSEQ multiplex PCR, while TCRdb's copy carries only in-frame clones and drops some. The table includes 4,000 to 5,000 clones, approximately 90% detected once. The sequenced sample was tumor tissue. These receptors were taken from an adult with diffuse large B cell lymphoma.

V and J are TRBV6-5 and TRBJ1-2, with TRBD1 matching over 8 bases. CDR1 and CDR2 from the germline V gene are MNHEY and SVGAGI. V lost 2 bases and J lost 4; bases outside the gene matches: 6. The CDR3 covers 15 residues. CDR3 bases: TGTGCCAGCAGTTACGATCAGGGGGCGGTCTATGGCTACACCTTC. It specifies CASSYDQGAVYGYTF.

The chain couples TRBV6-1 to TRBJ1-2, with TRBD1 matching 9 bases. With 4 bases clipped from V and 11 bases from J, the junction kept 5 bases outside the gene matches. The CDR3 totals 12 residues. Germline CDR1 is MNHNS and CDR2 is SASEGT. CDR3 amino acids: CASSGGTGSYTF. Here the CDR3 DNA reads TGTGCCAGCAGTGGGGGGACAGGGAGTTACACCTTC.

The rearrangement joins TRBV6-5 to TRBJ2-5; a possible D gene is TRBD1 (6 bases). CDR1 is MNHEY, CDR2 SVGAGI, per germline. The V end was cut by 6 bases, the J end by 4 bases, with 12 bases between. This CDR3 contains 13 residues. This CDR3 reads CASRRGSAETQYF. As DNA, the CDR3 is TGTGCCAGCAGGAGGGGGTCGGCAGAGACCCAGTACTTC.

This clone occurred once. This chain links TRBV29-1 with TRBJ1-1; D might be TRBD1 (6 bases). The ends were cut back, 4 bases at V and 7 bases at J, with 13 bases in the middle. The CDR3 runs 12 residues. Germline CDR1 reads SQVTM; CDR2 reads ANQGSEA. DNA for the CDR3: TGCAGCGTTGGTGACAAGGGGGTTGAAGCTTTCTTT. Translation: CSVGDKGVEAFF.

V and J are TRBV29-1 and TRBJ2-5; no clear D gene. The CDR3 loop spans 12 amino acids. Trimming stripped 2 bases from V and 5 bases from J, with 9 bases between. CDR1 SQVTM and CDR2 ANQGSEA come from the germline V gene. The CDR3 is CSVEMTGETQYF. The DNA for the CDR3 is TGCAGCGTTGAAATGACCGGGGAGACCCAGTACTTC.

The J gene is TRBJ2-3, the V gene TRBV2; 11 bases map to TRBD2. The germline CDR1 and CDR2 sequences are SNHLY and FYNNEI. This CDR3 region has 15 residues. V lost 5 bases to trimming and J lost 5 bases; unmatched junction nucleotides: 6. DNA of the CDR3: TGTGCCAGCAGTATAGCGGGGGGGAGTGTAGATACGCAGTATTTT. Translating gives CASSIAGGSVDTQYF.

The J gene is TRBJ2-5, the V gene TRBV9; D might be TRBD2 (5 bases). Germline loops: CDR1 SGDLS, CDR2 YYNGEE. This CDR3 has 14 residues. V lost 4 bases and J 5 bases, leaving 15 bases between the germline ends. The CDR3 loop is CASSPAGNKETQYF. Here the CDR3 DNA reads TGTGCCAGCAGCCCCGCCGGGAACAAGGAGACCCAGTACTTC.

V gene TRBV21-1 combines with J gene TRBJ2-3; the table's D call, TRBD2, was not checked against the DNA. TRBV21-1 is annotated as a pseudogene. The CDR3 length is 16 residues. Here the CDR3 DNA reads TGTGCCAGCAGCTCGTCCGGGACTGCGACCCCAGATACGCAGTATTTT. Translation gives CASSSSGTATPDTQYF.

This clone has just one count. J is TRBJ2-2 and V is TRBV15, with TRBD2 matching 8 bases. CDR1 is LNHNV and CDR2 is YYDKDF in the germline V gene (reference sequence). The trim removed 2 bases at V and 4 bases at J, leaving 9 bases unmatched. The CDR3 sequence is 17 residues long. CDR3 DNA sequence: TGTGCCACCAGCAGATACAAGCGGGGGACGAGCACCGGGGAGCTGTTTTTT. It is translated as CATSRYKRGTSTGELFF.